The rows below give T cell receptor beta chains drawn from one sample of a study of cytomegalovirus exposure and HLA in healthy donors. Clones were sequenced by immunoSEQ multiplex PCR, and TCRdb holds only the in-frame ones, with some missing. The sample holds around 200,000 clones, 75% to 85% seen once. Sequenced sample: PBMCs. The receptors derive from a woman in her sixties or seventies in good health and CMV-seropositive. Each CDR3 is given with its conserved first and last residue. D genes are given only for firm matches. A clone size is listed for some rows: how often the clone was seen (once, few, many), or a class if it is expanded.

clone_size: few; v_call: TRBV5-5; j_call: TRBJ2-7; d_call: .; cdr3_nt: TGTGCCAGCAGCTTGGTAGGACAGTCCTACGAGCAGTACTTC; cdr3_aa: CASSLVGQSYEQYF
clone_size: .; v_call: TRBV2; j_call: TRBJ2-1; d_call: TRBD2; cdr3_nt: TGTGCCAGCAGTGAATTTGCGGGAGGGCCGCTCAATGAGCAGTTCTTC; cdr3_aa: CASSEFAGGPLNEQFF
clone_size: .; v_call: TRBV6-5; j_call: TRBJ2-1; d_call: .; cdr3_nt: TGTGCCAGCAGTGACCCAGGTGATGAGCAGTTCTTC; cdr3_aa: CASSDPGDEQFF
clone_size: .; v_call: TRBV9; j_call: TRBJ1-1; d_call: TRBD1; cdr3_nt: TGTGCCAGCAGCGTAGGGACAGGGGACACTGAAGCTTTCTTT; cdr3_aa: CASSVGTGDTEAFF
clone_size: .; v_call: TRBV2; j_call: TRBJ2-7; d_call: .; cdr3_nt: TGTGCCAGCAGTGGACTCAGCTACGAGCAGTACTTC; cdr3_aa: CASSGLSYEQYF
clone_size: .; v_call: TRBV6-6; j_call: TRBJ1-2; d_call: .; cdr3_nt: TGTGCCAGCAGGACTATGGACGGCGTAGCGGACACCTTC; cdr3_aa: CASRTMDGVADTF
clone_size: .; v_call: TRBV5-1; j_call: TRBJ2-1; d_call: TRBD2; cdr3_nt: TGCGCCAGCAGCTCGGGACTAGCGGGGGTCCCCTCCTACAATGAGCAGTTCTTC; cdr3_aa: CASSSGLAGVPSYNEQFF
clone_size: .; v_call: TRBV7-6; j_call: TRBJ2-1; d_call: TRBD2; cdr3_nt: TGTGCCAGCAGCTCGATACAAGCGGGAGCAGGCAATGAGCAGTTCTTC; cdr3_aa: CASSSIQAGAGNEQFF
clone_size: .; v_call: TRBV7-2; j_call: TRBJ2-7; d_call: .; cdr3_nt: TGTGCCAGCAGCTTAGGGGGGGGCGAAGGCTACGAGCAGTACTTC; cdr3_aa: CASSLGGGEGYEQYF
clone_size: .; v_call: TRBV5-4; j_call: TRBJ1-6; d_call: TRBD1; cdr3_nt: TGTGCCAGCAGCGGGAAGGAGACAGGGGTTGGATCACCCCTCCACTTT; cdr3_aa: CASSGKETGVGSPLHF
clone_size: .; v_call: TRBV19; j_call: TRBJ1-5; d_call: TRBD1; cdr3_nt: TGTGCCAGTAGCCCTGGGACAGGGGTCTCCAATCAGCCCCAGCATTTT; cdr3_aa: CASSPGTGVSNQPQHF
clone_size: .; v_call: TRBV4-3; j_call: TRBJ1-4; d_call: TRBD1; cdr3_nt: TGCGCCAGCAGCCTCGGACAGGGTGAGGAAAAACTGTTTTTT; cdr3_aa: CASSLGQGEEKLFF
clone_size: .; v_call: TRBV5-4; j_call: TRBJ2-1; d_call: .; cdr3_nt: TGTGCCAGCAGTTTTCCTCTTAACAATGAGCAGTTCTTC; cdr3_aa: CASSFPLNNEQFF
clone_size: .; v_call: TRBV5-1; j_call: TRBJ2-6; d_call: .; cdr3_nt: TGCGCCAGCAGGTCTGGGGGGGCCAACCAGGGGGCCAACGGCCTGACTTTC; cdr3_aa: CASRSGGANQGANGLTF
clone_size: .; v_call: TRBV28; j_call: TRBJ1-1; d_call: .; cdr3_nt: TGTGCCAGCAGTTTCGGACAAGCTTCGAACACTGAAGCTTTCTTT; cdr3_aa: CASSFGQASNTEAFF
clone_size: .; v_call: TRBV19; j_call: TRBJ2-1; d_call: TRBD2; cdr3_nt: TGTGCCAGTAGTATAAGCGGGAGCTACAATGAGCAGTTCTTC; cdr3_aa: CASSISGSYNEQFF
clone_size: .; v_call: TRBV18; j_call: TRBJ2-3; d_call: TRBD1; cdr3_nt: TGTGCCAGCTCACCTCAGGGGGCAGGTGGTGCAGATACGCAGTATTTT; cdr3_aa: CASSPQGAGGADTQYF
clone_size: once; v_call: TRBV14; j_call: TRBJ2-3; d_call: TRBD2; cdr3_nt: TGTGCCAGCAGCCCCGAGCGGGGGGGTGGCACAGATACGCAGTATTTT; cdr3_aa: CASSPERGGGTDTQYF
clone_size: .; v_call: TRBV7-2; j_call: TRBJ1-3; d_call: .; cdr3_nt: TGTGCCAGCAGCCCATACAGGAGCTCTGGAAACACCATATATTTT; cdr3_aa: CASSPYRSSGNTIYF
clone_size: .; v_call: TRBV27; j_call: TRBJ1-1; d_call: TRBD1; cdr3_nt: TGTGCCAGCAGTCCGCGGACAGGGGGTCTCACTGAAGCTTTCTTT; cdr3_aa: CASSPRTGGLTEAFF
clone_size: .; v_call: TRBV27; j_call: TRBJ1-3; d_call: .; cdr3_nt: TGTGCCAGCAGCCGTAGCCCCTCACCAAAGGGGCCTGGAAACACCATATATTTT; cdr3_aa: CASSRSPSPKGPGNTIYF